This entry lists 24 T cell receptor beta chains sequenced from one sample in a study of control samples from healthy donors and cancer patients (dated by TCRdb to the early 2020s). Receptor libraries were prepared by the immunoSEQ multiplex PCR assay. TCRdb provides this immuneACCESS table in a form limited to in-frame rearrangements. Some clones are lacking; in checked studies, under half of them reflect an unresolved V gene, and why the rest are absent is not known. The sample table holds about 65,000 clones, of which over 75% were seen once. The top ten hold roughly 1.2% of the sample. The sample consisted of PBMCs. The receptors originated from a woman aged 50 to 65 with colorectal cancer.

This chain joins TRBV9 and TRBJ2-2; 11 positions agree with TRBD1. Germline CDR1 reads SGDLS; CDR2 reads YYNGEE. J was trimmed by 5 bases and V by 3 bases; bases with no gene match: 6. The CDR3 runs to 16 residues. CDR3 region: CASSGGQGVFTGELFF. As DNA, the CDR3 is TGTGCCAGCAGCGGGGGACAGGGGGTATTTACCGGGGAGCTGTTTTTT.

The chain couples TRBV29-1 to TRBJ1-2; D unresolved. This CDR3 has 11 residues. In germline, CDR1 is SQVTM, CDR2 ANQGSEA. V lost 7 bases to trimming and J lost 2 bases, with 8 bases between them. CDR3 sequence reads: CSAIGNYGYTF. The DNA of the CDR3 is TGCAGCGCGATTGGAAACTATGGCTACACCTTC. The full variable domain, its missing parts supplied by reference TRBV29-1 and TRBJ1-2, is SAVISQKPSRDICQRGTSLTIQCQVDSQVTMMFWYRQQPGQSLTLIATANQGSEATYESGFVIDKFPISRPNLTFSTLTVSNMSPEDSSIYLCSAIGNYGYTFGSGTRLTVV.

The chain employs TRBV6-4 and TRBJ2-2, with D perhaps matching TRBD2 (5 bases). CDR1 is MRHNA, CDR2 SNTAGT, per germline. The CDR3 runs 16 residues. V lost 4 bases to trimming and J lost 2 bases, with 14 bases between them. CDR3 DNA sequence: TGTGCCAGCAGTGTAGTCTTGAGCGGCAACACCGGGGAGCTGTTTTTT. The encoded protein is CASSVVLSGNTGELFF.

This clone was seen only once. The V gene is TRBV2, the J gene TRBJ2-7, with 7 bases identical to TRBD1. Trimming removed 6 bases from V and 7 bases from J; junction bases left unmatched: 6. The CDR3 sequence is 12 residues long. Germline V gene lookup returns CDR1 SNHLY and CDR2 FYNNEI. CDR3 nucleotides: TGTGCCAGCAGCGCGAGACAGGGAGAGCAGTACTTC. As protein: CASSARQGEQYF. The whole variable domain, remainder taken from reference TRBV2 and TRBJ2-7, is EPEVTQTPSHQVTQMGQEVILRCVPISNHLYFYWYRQILGQKVEFLVSFYNNEISEKSEIFDDQFSVERPDGSNFTLKIRSTKLEDSAMYFCASSARQGEQYFGPGTRLTVT.

In nucleotides, the CDR3 is TGTGCCAGTAGTGGGAACCAGGAGGGAATGAACACTGAAGCTTTCTTT. Translating gives CASSGNQEGMNTEAFF. The rearrangement joins TRBV19 to TRBJ1-1; D remains ambiguous. This CDR3 has 16 amino acids. Germline assignment: CDR1 LNHDA and CDR2 SQIVND (reference sequence). The V end lost 5 bases, the J end lost 0 bases, and 16 bases lay between the germline ends.

The V gene is TRBV9, the J gene TRBJ2-1, with D possibly being TRBD2 (5 bases). The CDR3 has 13 residues. The V and J ends lost 3 bases and 3 bases respectively, with 7 bases between them. Germline CDR1 is SGDLS and CDR2 is YYNGEE. The CDR3 region is CASSGGGYNEQFF. CDR3 bases: TGTGCCAGCAGCGGCGGAGGCTACAATGAGCAGTTCTTC.

The gene calls are TRBV5-1 and TRBJ2-1, with TRBD2 identical over 8 bases. CDR1 and CDR2 (germline): SGHRS, YFSETQ. This CDR3 is 14 amino acids long. J lost 0 bases, V lost 5 bases, and 1 base had no gene match. As DNA, the CDR3 is TGCGCCAGCAGTAGCGGGAACTCCTACAATGAGCAGTTCTTC. Translating it yields CASSSGNSYNEQFF.

In the case of this clone: The same CDR3 also results from other DNA sequences found in this sample. J is TRBJ2-1 and V is TRBV9; 7 bases match TRBD1. V lost 3 bases and J lost 2; bases outside the gene matches: 5. Germline CDR1 is SGDLS and CDR2 is YYNGEE. The CDR3 spans 15 residues. The CDR3, as DNA: TGTGCCAGCAGCGCAGGGACAGCTCCCTACAATGAGCAGTTCTTC. Translating it yields CASSAGTAPYNEQFF.

This clone was seen a few times. The chain joins TRBV14 to TRBJ2-7, with D hard to call. The CDR3 covers 11 residues. The germline V gene encodes CDR1 SGHDN and CDR2 FVKESK. V was clipped by 5 bases and J by 7 bases, with 9 bases between them. The CDR3 DNA sequence: TGTGCCAGCAGCGCAGACGCAGAGCAGTACTTC. Residues: CASSADAEQYF.

Here the CDR3 reads CASSKDRSSYEQYF. CDR3 in DNA: TGTGCCAGCAGTAAAGACAGGAGCTCCTACGAGCAGTACTTC. The chain links TRBV2 to TRBJ2-7; a possible D gene is TRBD1 (6 bases). V was trimmed by 5 bases and J by 0 bases, leaving 11 bases between them. CDR1 is SNHLY, CDR2 FYNNEI, per germline. This CDR3 spans 14 amino acids.

This clone was counted once. The chain couples TRBV6-5 to TRBJ1-5; D is ambiguous. V was cut by 8 bases and J by 5 bases, with 10 bases left in between. The CDR3 spans 12 residues. The germline V gene encodes CDR1 MNHEY and CDR2 SVGAGI. CDR3 in DNA: TGTGCCAGCGGGTTCGGGGATCAGCCCCAGCATTTT. Residues: CASGFGDQPQHF.

V and J are TRBV5-1 and TRBJ2-1; D gene unclear. Germline values: CDR1 SGHRS, CDR2 YFSETQ. Trimming shortened V by 0 bases and J by 10 bases, and 5 bases separated the two germline ends. This CDR3 region has 11 residues. The CDR3 is CASSLAEEQFF. The CDR3 region has the DNA TGCGCCAGCAGCTTGGCTGAGGAGCAGTTCTTC. Based on the CDR3 plus reference TRBV5-1 and TRBJ2-1, the full variable domain is KAGVTQTPRYLIKTRGQQVTLSCSPISGHRSVSWYQQTPGQGLQFLFEYFSETQRNKGNFPGRFSGRQFSNSRSEMNVSTLELGDSALYLCASSLAEEQFFGPGTRLTVL.

The V gene is TRBV9, the J gene TRBJ1-2; D is unresolved. From germline, CDR1 is SGDLS and CDR2 YYNGEE. The V and J ends lost 4 bases and 8 bases respectively, with 21 bases between them. The CDR3 sequence is 15 residues long. This CDR3 reads CASSQGGVRLGGYTF. The CDR3 DNA reads as TGTGCCAGCAGCCAAGGTGGGGTAAGGCTCGGGGGCTACACCTTC. The complete variable domain, with remaining parts taken from reference TRBV9 and TRBJ1-2, reads DSGVTQTPKHLITATGQRVTLRCSPRSGDLSVYWYQQSLDQGLQFLIQYYNGEERAKGNILERFSAQQFPDLHSELNLSSLELGDSALYFCASSQGGVRLGGYTFGSGTRLTVV.

This chain uses TRBV6-5 with TRBJ1-1; D is ambiguous. The CDR3 is 14 residues long. V gave up 3 bases and J gave up 6 bases, with 14 bases separating them. Per the germline V gene, CDR1 is MNHEY and CDR2 is SVGAGI. The CDR3 DNA reads TGTGCCAGCAGTTATTCAAACCCCTCGGCTGAAGCTTTCTTT. Protein product: CASSYSNPSAEAFF.

This chain links TRBV19 with TRBJ1-1, with TRBD1 as a possible D gene (5 bases). CDR3 length: 13 amino acids. Looked up from germline, CDR1 is LNHDA and CDR2 is SQIVND (reference sequence). Between the trimmed V and J ends, which lost 4 bases and 6 bases, there was a span of 12 bases. The CDR3 loop reads CASSRTGGPEAFF. The CDR3 DNA reads TGTGCCAGTAGTAGAACAGGAGGTCCTGAAGCTTTCTTT.

This clone was picked up one time. CDR3 sequence reads: CSAGAGIVYGYTF. CDR3 DNA: TGCAGTGCTGGTGCCGGGATCGTCTATGGCTACACCTTC. V is TRBV20-1 and J is TRBJ1-2; D not resolved. The CDR3 runs to 13 residues. The V end was cut by 5 bases, the J end by 4 bases, with 14 bases between. CDR1 is DFQATT and CDR2 is SNEGSKA in the germline V gene (reference sequence).

This clone was picked up a small number of times. The chain couples TRBV2 to TRBJ1-1; 9 bases align to TRBD1. With 4 bases clipped from V and 5 bases from J, the junction kept 8 bases outside the gene matches. The CDR3 totals 15 residues. In germline, CDR1 is SNHLY, CDR2 FYNNEI. This chain's CDR3 is CASSALGTGRTEAFF. CDR3 nucleotide sequence: TGTGCCAGCAGTGCCTTGGGGACAGGGCGGACTGAAGCTTTCTTT. The full variable domain, with the rest looked up from reference TRBV2 and TRBJ1-1, is EPEVTQTPSHQVTQMGQEVILRCVPISNHLYFYWYRQILGQKVEFLVSFYNNEISEKSEIFDDQFSVERPDGSNFTLKIRSTKLEDSAMYFCASSALGTGRTEAFFGQGTRLTVV.

This chain links TRBV27 with TRBJ1-5, with no clear D. Germline V lookup: CDR1 MNHEY, CDR2 SMNVEV (reference sequence). This CDR3 contains 15 residues. Trimming pared 5 bases from V and 0 bases from J, leaving 11 bases between. The CDR3 protein is CASSLRGYSNQPQHF. The CDR3 bases are TGTGCCAGCAGTCTCCGGGGTTATAGCAATCAGCCCCAGCATTTT.

The V and J genes are TRBV28 and TRBJ1-3, with a weak D call TRBD1 (5 bases). Germline V gene sequence: CDR1 MDHEN, CDR2 SYDVKM. CDR3 length: 15 amino acids. Between the trimmed V and J ends, which lost 5 bases and 0 bases, there was a span of 11 bases. The CDR3 DNA reads as TGTGCCAGCAGTAGCCCAGGGTTCTCTGGAAACACCATATATTTT. This codes for CASSSPGFSGNTIYF.

The genes are TRBV5-1 and TRBJ2-4; D remains unclear. V was cut by 2 bases and J by 0 bases, with 9 bases left in between. Germline V lookup: CDR1 SGHRS, CDR2 YFSETQ. This CDR3 comprises 15 residues. The CDR3: CASSFQVSAKNIQYF. The CDR3 DNA reads as TGCGCCAGCAGCTTTCAAGTTTCAGCCAAAAACATTCAGTACTTC.

The CDR3 reads CASSINRGYYGYTF. CDR3 DNA: TGTGCCAGCAGCATAAACAGGGGGTACTATGGCTACACCTTC. The chain links TRBV11-2 to TRBJ1-2, with TRBD1 matching 8 bases. Germline V gene lookup returns CDR1 SGHAT and CDR2 FQNNGV. The CDR3 length is 14 residues. Trimming cost V 5 bases and J 3 bases; bases outside gene matches: 5.

By proportion, this clone is medium-sized (0.01 to 0.1%). The rearrangement joins TRBV7-6 to TRBJ2-7, with a possible D match to TRBD1 (5 bases). Deletions cut 5 bases from V and 3 bases from J, with 17 bases between. The CDR3 length is 15 residues. Germline V gene lookup returns CDR1 SGHVS and CDR2 FNYEAQ. Here the CDR3 DNA reads TGTGCCAGCAGCCAAGGGCCGGACAAATACTACGAGCAGTACTTC. Translating gives CASSQGPDKYYEQYF.

V gene TRBV29-1 combines with J gene TRBJ2-1, with 10 bases that match TRBD2. CDR1 is SQVTM, CDR2 ANQGSEA, per germline. The J segment lost 10 bases and the V segment lost 7 bases, leaving 16 bases of the junction unmatched. The CDR3 sequence is 15 residues long. The CDR3 loop reads CSGLGSSGSSVEQFF. The DNA for the CDR3 is TGCAGCGGCCTCGGGTCTAGCGGGAGCTCTGTCGAGCAGTTCTTC.

V gene TRBV7-6 combines with J gene TRBJ2-3; D gene uncertain. CDR3 length: 13 residues. From germline, CDR1 is SGHVS and CDR2 FNYEAQ. The V and J ends lost 1 base and 4 bases respectively, with 6 bases between them. The CDR3 protein is CASSLGAADTQYF. In DNA form, the CDR3 reads TGTGCCAGCAGCTTAGGCGCAGCAGATACGCAGTATTTT. The whole variable domain, remainder taken from reference TRBV7-6 and TRBJ2-3, is GAGVSQSPRYKVTKRGQDVALRCDPISGHVSLYWYRQALGQGPEFLTYFNYEAQQDKSGLPNDRFSAERPEGSISTLTIQRTEQRDSAMYRCASSLGAADTQYFGPGTRLTVL.